The clone carrying this TCR beta chain was found many times. The antigen remains unidentified. MiXCR, run by TCRdb on the 5' RACE reads, gives a single entry per CDR3 protein. The repertoire holds 380,000 or so distinct CDR3 sequences, with roughly an eighth as singletons. The data originate from a study of T-cell memory formation after mild COVID-19. Whole-study context: Largely donor-specific sequence clusters came from a couple of donors.

The CDR3 contains 16 residues. Germline values: CDR1 MGHRA, CDR2 YSYEKL. V was cut by 2 bases and J by 1 base, with 15 bases left in between. Study-wide results and caveats: Cross-reactive memory apparently joined, as some responding clones appeared in pre-infection memory.

The sequence was obtained from a man between 18 and 29 years old who had mild COVID-19 (a few samples of this study predate the infection). Cell type and time point are not known. The chain is built from TRBV4-1 and TRBJ2-7; D is undetermined. The sample was PBMCs or a T cell subset sorted from them (not recorded which). CDR3 loop: CASSQIPSVSSYEQYF. The CDR3 DNA sequence: TGCGCCAGCAGCCAAATCCCGTCAGTATCATCCTACGAGCAGTACTTC.